One and the same sample provided the 2 T cell receptor beta chains below, sequenced in a study of cytomegalovirus exposure and HLA in healthy donors. The primer mix had 60 Vbeta and 13 Jbeta primers. Sequenced by immunoSEQ multiplex PCR; TCRdb stores in-frame clones only, minus some. The sample shows roughly 77,000 clones, under 80% of them seen only once. Material: PBMCs. These receptors all come from a woman between 50 and 59 years old in good health and CMV-seropositive.

The V and J genes are TRBV6-5 and TRBJ2-5; 8 nucleotides match TRBD2. The junction had 3 bases not matched to a gene; V was cut back by 6 bases and J by 0 bases. The germline gives CDR1 MNHEY, CDR2 SVGAGI. The CDR3 consists of 14 residues. The CDR3 region has the DNA TGTGCCAGCAGCTCGGGGGGGTACCAAGAGACCCAGTACTTC. This encodes CASSSGGYQETQYF.

The rearrangement links TRBV6-5 to TRBJ2-3; D may be TRBD2 (6 bases). Germline V lookup: CDR1 MNHEY, CDR2 SVGAGI. The CDR3 totals 14 residues. The V and J ends lost 5 bases and 5 bases respectively, with 14 bases between them. The CDR3 is CASSRGLTRDTQYF. CDR3 nucleotides: TGTGCCAGCAGTCGCGGACTAACTCGAGATACGCAGTATTTT.